This T cell receptor beta chain comes out of a study of cytomegalovirus exposure and HLA in healthy donors. PCR involved 60 Vbeta and 13 Jbeta primers. Clones were sequenced by immunoSEQ multiplex PCR, and TCRdb holds only the in-frame ones, with some missing. The sample carries some 150,000 clones, around 88% recorded once. About this clone itself: Its matching antigen is unknown.

General observations from the study: Per a later analysis, 16,951 TCR beta sequences showed association with HLA alleles at 0.05 false discovery rate. Indistinguishable V segments, including TRBV6-2 and TRBV6-3, were excluded. Most subjects had HLA-A and HLA-B alleles reportedly predicted accurately by TCR beta sequences. Analyses of presence and absence presupposed an approximately uniform sequencing depth across donors.

Germline CDR1 and CDR2: LNHDA and SQIVND (reference sequence). V gave up 5 bases and J gave up 2 bases, with 10 bases separating them. There are 14 residues in the CDR3. Sequencing was performed on PBMCs. The receptor was derived from a young woman in good health and CMV-seronegative. V is TRBV19 and J is TRBJ1-5, with D unresolved. DNA of the CDR3: TGTGCCAGTAGTGATCCAGGCCGCAATCAGCCCCAGCATTTT. This translates into CASSDPGRNQPQHF.